This T cell receptor beta chain was documented in a study of PD-1 blockade in classical Hodgkin lymphoma. Every patient was affected by relapse after autologous stem cell transplantation, while exposure to brentuximab vedotin was not uniform. Data came from immunoSEQ multiplex PCR; TCRdb stores just in-frame clones and leaves some out. Among tens of thousands of clones listed, approximately 88% were seen once. The receptor's source is a human donor with classical Hodgkin lymphoma. This specimen consisted of peripheral blood mononuclear cells (PBMCs), obtained at baseline.

The CDR3 here is CASSQGALGEKLFF. In DNA form, the CDR3 reads TGCGCCAGCAGCCAGGGGGCGCTTGGGGAAAAACTGTTTTTT. This sequence joins TRBV5-1 and TRBJ1-4; TRBD1 matches at 8 bases. CDR3 length: 14 amino acids. Looked up from germline, CDR1 is SGHRS and CDR2 is YFSETQ. The V gene end was trimmed by 4 bases and the J gene end by 8 bases; junction bases not matched to a gene: 7.